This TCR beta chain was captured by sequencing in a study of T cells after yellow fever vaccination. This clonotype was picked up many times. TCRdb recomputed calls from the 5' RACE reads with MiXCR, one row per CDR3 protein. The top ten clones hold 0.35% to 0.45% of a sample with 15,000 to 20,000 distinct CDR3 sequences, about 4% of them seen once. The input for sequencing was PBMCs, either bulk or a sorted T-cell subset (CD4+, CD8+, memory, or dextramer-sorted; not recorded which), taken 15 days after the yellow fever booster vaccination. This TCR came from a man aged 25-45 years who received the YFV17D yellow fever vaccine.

CDR3 in DNA: TGTGCCACCAGTGATCTAGCGGGAGGATCCTACAATGAGCAGTTCTTC. Protein product: CATSDLAGGSYNEQFF. The V gene is TRBV24-1, the J gene TRBJ2-1; 11 nucleotides align to TRBD2. CDR1 and CDR2 from the germline V gene are KGHDR and SFDVKD. The V gene end was trimmed by 3 bases and the J gene end by 1 base; junction bases not matched to a gene: 1. This CDR3 is built from 16 residues.